This record covers a single T cell receptor beta chain. The antigen is not known. The germline V gene encodes CDR1 SGHRS and CDR2 YFSETQ. Trimming removed 0 bases at V and 7 bases at J, with 7 bases between. This CDR3 is built from 12 residues. Assay used: immunoSEQ multiplex PCR; TCRdb lists only in-frame clones, some missing. Among around 58,000 clones listed, roughly 84% were seen once. The entry originates in a study of OX40 agonist ivuxolimab in advanced cancers. About the study: Partial responses were achieved by three patients, of whom one had hepatocellular carcinoma and two had cutaneous melanoma.

Study observations and caveats: The mean number of expanded clones was higher in CD8+ T cells than in CD4+.

This chain joins TRBV5-1 and TRBJ1-2; D not certain. This receptor was identified in an adult with an advanced solid tumor such as melanoma, head and neck, liver or kidney cancer. The material was CD4+ or CD8+ T cells sorted from blood, obtained in a trial of the OX40 agonist ivuxolimab. The chain's CDR3 is CASSLDRAGYTF. The DNA for the CDR3 is TGCGCCAGCAGCTTGGATAGGGCTGGCTACACCTTC.